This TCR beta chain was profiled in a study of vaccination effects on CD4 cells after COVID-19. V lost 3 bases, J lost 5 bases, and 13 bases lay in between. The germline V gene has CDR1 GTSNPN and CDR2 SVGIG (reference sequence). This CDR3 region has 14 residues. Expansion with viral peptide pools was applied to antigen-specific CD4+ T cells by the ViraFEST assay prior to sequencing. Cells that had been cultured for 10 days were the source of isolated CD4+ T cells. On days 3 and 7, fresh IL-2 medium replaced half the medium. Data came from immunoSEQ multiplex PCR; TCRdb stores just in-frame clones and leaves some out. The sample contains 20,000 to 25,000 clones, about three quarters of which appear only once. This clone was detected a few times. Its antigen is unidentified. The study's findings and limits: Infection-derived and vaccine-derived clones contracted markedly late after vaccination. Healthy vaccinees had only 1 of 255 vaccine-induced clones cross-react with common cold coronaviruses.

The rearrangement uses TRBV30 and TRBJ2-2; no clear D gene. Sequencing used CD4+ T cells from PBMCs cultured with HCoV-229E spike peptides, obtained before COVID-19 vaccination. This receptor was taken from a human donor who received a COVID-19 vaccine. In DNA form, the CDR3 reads TGTGCCTGGAGGGGTACCGTGAGAACCGGGGAGCTGTTTTTT. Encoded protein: CAWRGTVRTGELFF.